These 17 T cell receptor beta chains share one sample of origin, sequenced in a study of cytomegalovirus exposure and HLA in healthy donors. The PCR made use of 60 Vbeta and 13 Jbeta primers. The method was immunoSEQ multiplex PCR; TCRdb's version includes in-frame clones alone and lacks a portion of them. The data contain roughly 190,000 clones, around 90% of them singletons. Sequenced: PBMCs. The origin of the receptors is a woman aged 18-29 years in good health and CMV-seronegative.

The chain combines TRBV19 with TRBJ1-4; 9 bases agree with TRBD1. The CDR3 has 13 residues. Germline V gene data show CDR1 as LNHDA and CDR2 as SQIVND (reference sequence). The V gene end was trimmed by 7 bases and the J gene end by 8 bases; junction bases not matched to a gene: 5. The CDR3 sequence is CASKGTGWEKLFF. In DNA form, the CDR3 reads TGTGCCAGTAAAGGGACAGGGTGGGAAAAACTGTTTTTT.

Turning to this clone: Mismatch with germline at one junction end may stem from a read error. This chain uses TRBV7-9 with TRBJ1-4; 7 bases are shared with TRBD1. This CDR3 spans 15 amino acids. The germline V gene encodes CDR1 SEHNR and CDR2 FQNEAQ (reference sequence). The CDR3: CSSSLGAGGNEKLFF. The CDR3 DNA sequence: TGTTCCAGCAGCTTAGGAGCAGGGGGTAATGAAAAACTGTTTTTT.

The V and J genes are TRBV18 and TRBJ2-7; TRBD2 matches at 10 bases. The CDR3 extends over 15 amino acids. V lost 4 bases, J lost 4 bases, and 7 bases stayed unmatched. CDR1 is KGHSH, CDR2 LQKENI, per germline. CDR3 residues: CASSQGLAAAYEQYF. As DNA, the CDR3 is TGTGCCAGCTCACAAGGACTAGCGGCAGCGTACGAGCAGTACTTC.

The genes are TRBV10-3 and TRBJ2-2, with a weak D call TRBD1 (7 bases). V gave up 6 bases and J gave up 0 bases, with 14 bases separating them. The CDR3 runs to 16 residues. Germline lookup yields CDR1 ENHRY and CDR2 SYGVKD. The CDR3 loop is CAIRAGGQTNTGELFF. The CDR3 DNA is TGTGCCATCAGGGCCGGGGGACAGACGAACACCGGGGAGCTGTTTTTT.

The V call is TRBV18, the J call TRBJ1-4; perhaps TRBD1 as D (6 bases). Germline CDR1 reads KGHSH; CDR2 reads LQKENI. The CDR3 has 15 residues. V lost 1 base and J lost 5, with 11 bases in between. The CDR3: CASSPRQDRNEKLFF. The DNA for the CDR3 is TGTGCCAGCTCACCACGACAGGATAGAAATGAAAAACTGTTTTTT.

The V and J genes are TRBV7-2 and TRBJ2-5; 12 bases are shared with TRBD2. The CDR3 contains 17 residues. The J segment lost 7 bases and the V segment lost 0 bases, leaving 9 bases of the junction unmatched. Looked up from germline, CDR1 is SGHTA and CDR2 is FQGNSA. The CDR3 nucleotides read TGTGCCAGCAGCTTAGCGCGGCTAGCGGGAGGGCCGGGGACCCAGTACTTC. It specifies CASSLARLAGGPGTQYF.

V gene TRBV11-3 combines with J gene TRBJ1-2; D is undetermined. Germline V gene data show CDR1 as SGHNT and CDR2 as YENEEA. Deletions cut 3 bases from V and 4 bases from J, with 18 bases between. The CDR3 totals 16 residues. CDR3: CASSFTTALRGYGYTF. The CDR3 coding sequence is TGTGCCAGCAGCTTTACGACCGCCCTGCGGGGCTATGGCTACACCTTC.

J is TRBJ2-5 and V is TRBV7-6; 9 bases fit TRBD2. The J call is doubtful: the DNA matches TRBJ2-7 better. The CDR3 extends over 15 amino acids. Germline V gives CDR1 SGHVS, CDR2 FNYEAQ. CDR3 protein: CASSLGLGLAYEQYF. In DNA form, the CDR3 reads TGTGCCAGCAGCTTAGGCCTGGGACTAGCTTACGAGCAGTACTTC.

The V call is TRBV5-6, the J call TRBJ2-1; 7 positions match TRBD2. V was clipped by 4 bases and J by 7 bases; unmatched bases: 8. This CDR3 comprises 14 residues. From germline, CDR1 is SGHDT and CDR2 YYEEEE. CDR3 protein: CASSPWTSINEQFF. The CDR3 DNA reads TGTGCCAGCAGCCCCTGGACTAGTATAAATGAGCAGTTCTTC.

The rearrangement joins TRBV5-1 to TRBJ1-2; TRBD1 might be the D (6 bases). The CDR3 has 16 amino acids. Germline values: CDR1 SGHRS, CDR2 YFSETQ. V shed 4 bases and J shed 1 base, with 17 bases lying between them. CDR3 loop: CASSPRHREGNYGYTF. Written as DNA, the CDR3 is TGCGCCAGCAGCCCCCGCCACAGGGAGGGTAACTATGGCTACACCTTC.

The chain combines TRBV27 with TRBJ1-6; 8 bases are shared with TRBD1. The ends lost 4 bases at V and 7 bases at J; junction bases unmatched: 18. The germline gives CDR1 MNHEY, CDR2 SMNVEV (reference sequence). The CDR3 runs 19 residues. CDR3 sequence: CASSWSGVGTGGRNSPLHF. CDR3 in DNA: TGTGCCAGCAGTTGGTCCGGGGTTGGAACAGGGGGTAGGAATTCACCCCTCCACTTT.

The chain joins TRBV6-5 to TRBJ1-1, with D unclear. The CDR3 is 14 residues long. The germline V gene has CDR1 MNHEY and CDR2 SVGAGI. Trimming left V 4 bases short and J 1 base short, with 10 bases between. CDR3 bases: TGTGCCAGCAGTTCCGGGGTGACGAACACTGAAGCTTTCTTT. It specifies CASSSGVTNTEAFF.

The V gene is TRBV10-2, the J gene TRBJ2-5, with 10 bases identical to TRBD1. The CDR3 is made up of 15 amino acids. V was pared by 5 bases and J by 5 bases, with 8 bases of the junction left unmatched. Germline assignment: CDR1 WSHSY and CDR2 SAAADI. CDR3: CASSSRDRGGETQYF. DNA of the CDR3: TGCGCCAGCAGTAGCCGGGACAGGGGTGGGGAGACCCAGTACTTC.

Points on this clone: The junction and the germline gene differ at one end; a read error may be behind it. This chain connects TRBV7-7 to TRBJ2-7; 14 nucleotides match TRBD2. The length of the CDR3 is 14 residues. Germline-derived CDR1 and CDR2 are SSHAT and FNYEAQ (reference sequence). The CDR3 bases are TGTGCTAGCAGCCCGGGACTAGCGGGAGAAGAGCAGTACTTC. As protein: CASSPGLAGEEQYF.

The rearrangement joins TRBV30 to TRBJ1-1, with D uncertain. Germline V gives CDR1 GTSNPN, CDR2 SVGIG (reference sequence). The CDR3 totals 11 residues. V was clipped by 4 bases and J by 5 bases, with 8 bases between them. The CDR3 reads CAWTWRTEAFF. CDR3 nucleotide sequence: TGTGCCTGGACCTGGCGGACTGAAGCTTTCTTT.

V is TRBV18 and J is TRBJ2-7; D unresolved. Trimming left V 2 bases short and J 2 bases short, with 10 bases between. The CDR3 extends over 14 amino acids. The germline V gene has CDR1 KGHSH and CDR2 LQKENI. This CDR3 reads CASSPAFPTYEQYF. In nucleotides, the CDR3 is TGTGCCAGCTCACCAGCTTTCCCTACCTACGAGCAGTACTTC.

This clone was recorded a few times. The rearrangement links TRBV30 to TRBJ1-5; the D gene is possibly TRBD1 (5 bases). Trimming cost V 1 base and J 1 base, with 11 bases left between them. From germline, CDR1 is GTSNPN and CDR2 SVGIG (reference sequence). The length of the CDR3 is 15 residues. CDR3 amino acids: CAWSALRGSNQPQHF. DNA of the CDR3: TGTGCCTGGAGTGCCCTCCGGGGGAGCAATCAGCCCCAGCATTTT.